A single sample gave rise to the 24 T cell receptor beta chains below, sequenced in a study of early T cells in non-severe SARS-CoV-2 infection. TCRdb fed the 5' RACE reads into MiXCR, producing one record per CDR3 protein. The repertoire holds 100,000 to 120,000 distinct CDR3 sequences, with approximately 12% as singletons. Material: whole blood, obtained at baseline. The receptor set was obtained from an adult who was a healthcare worker with PCR-confirmed SARS-CoV-2 infection or an uninfected control (not recorded which).

To note about this clonotype: One junction end does not reproduce the germline sequence, and a read error may be involved. The chain recombines TRBV7-9 with TRBJ2-5; D possibly corresponds to TRBD1 (6 bases). This CDR3 is built from 14 residues. From germline, CDR1 is SEHNR and CDR2 FQNEAQ (reference sequence). The DNA of the CDR3 is TGTGCCAGCAGCTCCCGGGACACGGAAGAGACCCAGTACTTT. Its translation is CASSSRDTEETQYF.

This clonotype appeared a few times. The chain uses TRBV27 and TRBJ1-2; 9 bases map to TRBD1. The CDR3 extends over 14 amino acids. The J segment lost 5 bases and the V segment lost 5 bases, leaving 6 bases of the junction unmatched. Germline V gene data show CDR1 as MNHEY and CDR2 as SMNVEV (reference sequence). In DNA form, the CDR3 reads TGTGCCAGCAGTCAAGGACAGGGGTTGTATGGCTACACCTTC. This codes for CASSQGQGLYGYTF.

This clonotype came up many times. The chain joins TRBV5-1 to TRBJ1-1; D unresolved. Germline lookup yields CDR1 SGHRS and CDR2 YFSETQ. Trimming took 1 base from V and 4 from J, leaving 11 bases between them. The CDR3 has 14 residues. The CDR3: CASSLIGEFTEAFF. The CDR3 DNA sequence: TGCGCCAGCAGCTTGATTGGGGAATTCACTGAAGCTTTCTTT. The full variable domain, its missing parts supplied by reference TRBV5-1 and TRBJ1-1, is KAGVTQTPRYLIKTRGQQVTLSCSPISGHRSVSWYQQTPGQGLQFLFEYFSETQRNKGNFPGRFSGRQFSNSRSEMNVSTLELGDSALYLCASSLIGEFTEAFFGQGTRLTVV.

This rearrangement joins TRBV7-6 to TRBJ2-7; 8 nucleotides match TRBD1. Germline CDR1 reads SGHVS; CDR2 reads FNYEAQ. The CDR3 sequence is 16 residues long. The junction had 11 bases not matched to a gene; V was cut back by 4 bases and J by 3 bases. This CDR3 is CASSSTGEALHYEQYF. The CDR3 DNA is TGTGCCAGCAGCTCGACAGGGGAAGCGCTTCACTACGAGCAGTACTTC.

The rearrangement joins TRBV4-1 to TRBJ1-4, with 8 bases identical to TRBD1. Germline CDR1 and CDR2: MGHRA and YSYEKL. CDR3 length: 16 residues. V lost 3 bases, J lost 5 bases, and 8 bases stayed unmatched. The CDR3 protein is CASSHMTGASNEKLFF. As DNA, the CDR3 is TGCGCCAGCAGCCACATGACAGGGGCCTCCAATGAAAAACTGTTTTTT.

Many counts were recorded for this clonotype. The chain is built from TRBV7-9 and TRBJ2-6, with D possibly being TRBD2 (5 bases). The V end was cut by 3 bases, the J end by 2 bases, with 8 bases between. Germline V gives CDR1 SEHNR, CDR2 FQNEAQ (reference sequence). CDR3 length: 15 amino acids. CDR3 in amino acids: CASSFSVAGANVLTF. CDR3 in DNA: TGTGCCAGCAGCTTTAGCGTGGCTGGGGCCAACGTCCTGACTTTC.

This clonotype was seen only a few times. V is TRBV20-1 and J is TRBJ2-2; D is uncertain. Trimming stripped 3 bases from V and 0 bases from J, with 11 bases between. The germline V gene encodes CDR1 DFQATT and CDR2 SNEGSKA (reference sequence). The CDR3 totals 15 residues. CDR3 protein: CSARWGNPNTGELFF. The CDR3 nucleotides read TGCAGTGCTAGGTGGGGAAATCCGAACACCGGGGAGCTGTTTTTT.

The chain combines TRBV12-3 or TRBV12-4 with TRBJ2-7; the D is unclear. Trimming took off 6 bases at V and 2 bases at J, with 11 bases between the two ends. The length of the CDR3 is 13 residues. The CDR3 is CASSLVEAYEQYF. In nucleotides, the CDR3 is TGTGCCAGCAGCCTTGTCGAGGCCTACGAGCAGTACTTC.

This clonotype has more than one count but fewer than ten. The rearrangement links TRBV2 to TRBJ1-1; 7 bases align to TRBD1. J gave up 2 bases and V 10 bases, and 10 bases lay outside the gene matches. The CDR3 consists of 14 residues. CDR1 SNHLY and CDR2 FYNNEI come from the germline V gene. The CDR3 DNA sequence: TGTGCCACTGGGCCGGACAGGAGAAACACTGAAGCTTTCTTT. Translation gives CATGPDRRNTEAFF.

This clonotype appeared a few times. The chain couples TRBV9 to TRBJ2-2; the D gene is possibly TRBD1 (6 bases). The CDR3 loop spans 15 amino acids. V was trimmed by 4 bases and J by 1 base, leaving 11 bases between them. The V gene's germline CDR1 is SGDLS and CDR2 YYNGEE. In nucleotides, the CDR3 is TGTGCCAGCAGCCCCCACAGGGTGAACACCGGGGAGCTGTTTTTT. It translates to CASSPHRVNTGELFF. Filled out from reference TRBV9 and TRBJ2-2, the complete variable domain reads DSGVTQTPKHLITATGQRVTLRCSPRSGDLSVYWYQQSLDQGLQFLIQYYNGEERAKGNILERFSAQQFPDLHSELNLSSLELGDSALYFCASSPHRVNTGELFFGEGSRLTVL.

The sample holds a few counts of this clonotype. The gene calls are TRBV20-1 and TRBJ2-7; 7 nucleotides line up with TRBD2. V lost 5 bases, J lost 2 bases, and 9 bases stayed unmatched. CDR1 and CDR2 from the germline V gene are DFQATT and SNEGSKA (reference sequence). The CDR3 spans 14 residues. CDR3 in amino acids: CSASQLAGPYEQYF. The CDR3 nucleotides read TGCAGTGCTTCCCAGTTAGCGGGTCCCTACGAGCAGTACTTC.

The table lists this clonotype with many counts. The chain links TRBV29-1 to TRBJ2-5, with TRBD2 matching 9 bases. V lost 5 bases, J lost 4 bases, and 5 bases stayed unmatched. The CDR3 loop spans 13 amino acids. CDR1 is SQVTM and CDR2 is ANQGSEA in the germline V gene. The CDR3 spells CSVLKAGGETQYF. As DNA, the CDR3 is TGCAGCGTTCTCAAAGCGGGAGGAGAGACCCAGTACTTC.

This clonotype occurred many times. The chain uses TRBV6-6 and TRBJ1-2; 7 nucleotides align to TRBD1. The trim removed 6 bases at V and 4 bases at J, leaving 5 bases unmatched. Germline assignment: CDR1 MNHNY and CDR2 SVGAGI (reference sequence). This CDR3 has 13 residues. The CDR3 nucleotides are TGTGCCAGCAGACAGGGACAGATCTATGGCTACACCTTC. Translating it yields CASRQGQIYGYTF.

This clonotype was seen more than once but under ten times. This CDR3 reads CASSPGQGGETQYF. The CDR3 DNA reads as TGTGCCAGCAGCCCTGGTCAGGGAGGAGAGACCCAGTACTTC. The chain links TRBV12-3 or TRBV12-4 to TRBJ2-5; D may be TRBD2 (6 bases). The CDR3 covers 14 residues. Trimming removed 6 bases at V and 4 bases at J, with 15 bases between.

This clonotype was detected a few times. The V and J genes are TRBV3-1 and TRBJ2-3; possibly TRBD1 or TRBD2 for D (5 bases each). This CDR3 contains 16 residues. CDR1 LGHDT and CDR2 YNNKEL come from the germline V gene (reference sequence). Trimming removed 2 bases from V and 2 bases from J, with 14 bases in between. CDR3 protein: CASSQWDRPDTDTQYF. CDR3 nucleotides: TGTGCCAGCAGCCAATGGGACCGGCCCGACACAGATACGCAGTATTTT.

The table lists this clonotype with a few counts. The J gene is TRBJ1-2, the V gene TRBV5-4, with 7 bases fitting TRBD1. The J segment lost 0 bases and the V segment lost 2 bases, leaving 4 bases of the junction unmatched. The germline V gene encodes CDR1 SGHNT and CDR2 YYREEE (reference sequence). This CDR3 has 15 amino acids. The CDR3, as DNA: TGTGCCAGCAGCTTTGGGACAGAGACTAACTATGGCTACACCTTC. This codes for CASSFGTETNYGYTF.

The chain couples TRBV29-1 to TRBJ2-1; D is ambiguous. There are 14 residues in the CDR3. Germline CDR1 is SQVTM and CDR2 is ANQGSEA. V was trimmed by 4 bases and J by 6 bases, leaving 16 bases between them. The CDR3 loop reads CSVAGGAAFNEQFF. CDR3 DNA: TGCAGCGTTGCTGGTGGAGCTGCTTTCAATGAGCAGTTCTTC.

This clonotype was seen a handful of times. CDR3 protein: CASSRRVSGGYTF. CDR3 DNA sequence: TGTGCCAGCAGTCGGAGGGTGTCGGGTGGCTACACCTTC. This chain uses TRBV28 with TRBJ1-2; no definite D call. In germline, CDR1 is MDHEN, CDR2 SYDVKM. There are 13 residues in the CDR3. V lost 5 bases to trimming and J lost 7 bases, with 14 bases between them.

The sample holds a few counts of this clonotype. The genes are TRBV28 and TRBJ1-1; D uncertain. Trimming removed 6 bases at V and 8 bases at J, with 13 bases between. Germline loops: CDR1 MDHEN, CDR2 SYDVKM. The CDR3 totals 12 residues. CDR3 loop: CASSNPALEAFF. CDR3 DNA sequence: TGTGCCAGCAGCAACCCCGCCCTAGAAGCTTTCTTT.

V gene TRBV29-1 combines with J gene TRBJ2-3; tentatively, D is TRBD1 (6 bases). CDR1 and CDR2 (germline): SQVTM, ANQGSEA. CDR3 length: 13 residues. Trimming cost V 8 bases and J 2 bases, with 14 bases left between them. The CDR3 here is CSFSGTYTDTQYF. As DNA, the CDR3 is TGCAGCTTCTCCGGGACATACACAGATACGCAGTATTTT.

This clonotype was seen repeatedly, ten times or more. The chain is built from TRBV15 and TRBJ1-2, with D perhaps matching TRBD1 (5 bases). Trimming took 1 base from V and 5 from J, leaving 8 bases between them. Germline V gene data show CDR1 as LNHNV and CDR2 as YYDKDF (reference sequence). The CDR3 totals 13 residues. As DNA, the CDR3 is TGTGCCACCAGCAGAGCAGGGCATTATGGCTACACCTTC. Its protein product is CATSRAGHYGYTF.

J is TRBJ2-7 and V is TRBV4-1; 12 bases fit TRBD2. Germline CDR1 and CDR2: MGHRA and YSYEKL. The CDR3 is made up of 16 amino acids. The trim removed 4 bases at V and 3 bases at J, leaving 7 bases unmatched. The CDR3 reads CASSLGLTSGGYEQYF. The CDR3 nucleotides read TGCGCCAGCAGCCTAGGGTTGACTAGCGGGGGCTACGAGCAGTACTTC.

This clonotype was counted between two and nine times. The chain links TRBV27 to TRBJ2-7; TRBD1 agrees at 8 bases. The V gene's germline CDR1 is MNHEY and CDR2 SMNVEV (reference sequence). V shed 8 bases and J 3 bases; nucleotides not matched to a gene: 9. This CDR3 spans 14 amino acids. The CDR3 protein is CASCPTGENYEQYF. The CDR3, as DNA: TGTGCCAGCTGCCCGACAGGGGAAAACTACGAGCAGTACTTC.

Worth noting for this clonotype: Given a much more abundant clone one base away, this may be a read error. V usage is TRBV7-3 and J usage is TRBJ1-1; unclear D gene. CDR3 size: 13 residues. Germline V gene lookup returns CDR1 SGHTA and CDR2 FQGTGA. CDR3 DNA sequence: TGTGCCAACAGCCTACAGTGGCGAACTGAAGCTTTCTTT. It encodes CANSLQWRTEAFF.